This T cell receptor beta chain is from a study of CXCR3-negative and CXCR3-positive naive CD8 T cells. The CDR3 length is 13 residues. CDR1 and CDR2 from the germline V gene are SQVTM and ANQGSEA. The authors prepared UMI-labeled TRB cDNA libraries by 5' RACE. Reprocessing the 5' RACE reads, TCRdb reports a single entry for every CDR3 protein and omits DNA. In total, the table holds about 120,000 distinct CDR3 sequences. Sequencing used naive CXCR3- CD8+ T cells from blood. Regarding subset: CD45RO-CCR7+CD27+CD95- naive CD8+ T cells lacking CXCR3 (TNR3-). The sequence was obtained from a human donor in good health. Some clones in this sample may be carry-over from other donors' samples. The V gene is TRBV29-1, the J gene TRBJ2-7; TCRdb names TRBD1, which stays unverified in the absence of DNA. The CDR3 sequence is CSVPGQGAYEQYF.